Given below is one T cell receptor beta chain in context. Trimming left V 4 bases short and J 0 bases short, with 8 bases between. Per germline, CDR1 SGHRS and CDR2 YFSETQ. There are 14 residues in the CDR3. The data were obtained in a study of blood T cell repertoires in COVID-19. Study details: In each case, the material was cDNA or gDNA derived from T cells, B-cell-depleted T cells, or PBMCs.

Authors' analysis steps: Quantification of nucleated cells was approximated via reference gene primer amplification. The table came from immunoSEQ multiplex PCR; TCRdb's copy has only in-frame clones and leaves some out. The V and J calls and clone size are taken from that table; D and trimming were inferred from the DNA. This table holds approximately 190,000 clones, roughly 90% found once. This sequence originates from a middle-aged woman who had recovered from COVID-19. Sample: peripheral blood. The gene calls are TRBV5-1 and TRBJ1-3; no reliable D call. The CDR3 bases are TGCGCCAGCAGCCCCTCTAGCTCTGGAAACACCATATATTTT. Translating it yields CASSPSSSGNTIYF.